This TCR beta chain was sequenced for a study of cytomegalovirus exposure and HLA in healthy donors. PCR employed 60 Vbeta and 13 Jbeta primers. The table came from immunoSEQ multiplex PCR; TCRdb's copy has only in-frame clones and leaves some out. The repertoire has about 120,000 clones, about 59% of them found once; the top ten carry roughly 8.6%. Concerning this clone itself: The antigen is unknown.

V shed 5 bases, J shed 2 bases, and the junction held 13 bases outside the gene matches. CDR1 is MNHEY and CDR2 is SMNVEV in the germline V gene (reference sequence). The CDR3 has 17 amino acids. Study-wide findings and caveats: The sole available immune exposure information was CMV serostatus.

Sequencing input: PBMCs. The source is a woman between 40 and 55 years old in good health and CMV-seropositive. The chain has TRBV27 and TRBJ2-3, with 7 bases fitting TRBD2. CDR3 sequence: CASSLLSGSLSTDTQYF. CDR3 bases: TGTGCCAGCAGTCTTCTTAGCGGGTCTCTTTCCACAGATACGCAGTATTTT.